This T cell receptor beta chain was retrieved from a study of kidney transplant recipient with SARS-CoV-2 infection. V lost 3 bases to trimming and J lost 5 bases, with 22 bases between them. Germline V gives CDR1 LGHDT, CDR2 YNNKEL (reference sequence). The length of the CDR3 is 18 residues. There are many counts of this clonotype. TCRdb ran MiXCR on the reads and lists one entry per CDR3 protein. The table lists 200,000 to 300,000 distinct CDR3 sequences, around 28% of them singletons, with less than 8.5% in the top ten. This TCR derives from a male patient aged 25 to 39 who had COVID-19 and was a kidney transplant recipient. Certain T cells may be donor cells from the graft. Sequenced material: a blood sample, taken at baseline and on approximately day 120 from a kidney transplant recipient. The rearrangement joins TRBV3-1 to TRBJ2-2; D may be TRBD1 (6 bases). CDR3 region: CASSQGHPISGLTGELFF. DNA for the CDR3: TGTGCCAGCAGCCAGGGACATCCCATTTCAGGCTTGACCGGGGAGCTGTTTTTT.